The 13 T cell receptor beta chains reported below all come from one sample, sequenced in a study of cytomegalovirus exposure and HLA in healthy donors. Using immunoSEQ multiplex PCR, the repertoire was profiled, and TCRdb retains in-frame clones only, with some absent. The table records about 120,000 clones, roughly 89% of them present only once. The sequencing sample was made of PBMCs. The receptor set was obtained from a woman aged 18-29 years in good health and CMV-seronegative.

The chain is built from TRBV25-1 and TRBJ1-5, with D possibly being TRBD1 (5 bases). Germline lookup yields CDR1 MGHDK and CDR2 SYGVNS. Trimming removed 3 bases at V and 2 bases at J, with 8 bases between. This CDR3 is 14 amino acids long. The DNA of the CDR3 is TGTGCCAGCAGTGATTGGGGGGGCAATCAGCCCCAGCATTTT. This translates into CASSDWGGNQPQHF.

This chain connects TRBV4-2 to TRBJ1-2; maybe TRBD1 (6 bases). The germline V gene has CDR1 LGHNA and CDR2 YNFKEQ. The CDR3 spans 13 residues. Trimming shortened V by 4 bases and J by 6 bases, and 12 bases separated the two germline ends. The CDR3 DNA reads TGTGCCAGCAGCCCCGGGAGGGGGGATGGCTACACCTTC. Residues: CASSPGRGDGYTF.

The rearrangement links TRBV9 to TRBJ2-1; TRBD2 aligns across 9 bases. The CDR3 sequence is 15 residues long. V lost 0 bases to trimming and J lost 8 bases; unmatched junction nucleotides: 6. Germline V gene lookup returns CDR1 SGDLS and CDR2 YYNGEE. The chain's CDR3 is CASSVGGGRADEQFF. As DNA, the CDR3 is TGTGCCAGCAGCGTAGGTGGCGGGAGGGCGGATGAGCAGTTCTTC.

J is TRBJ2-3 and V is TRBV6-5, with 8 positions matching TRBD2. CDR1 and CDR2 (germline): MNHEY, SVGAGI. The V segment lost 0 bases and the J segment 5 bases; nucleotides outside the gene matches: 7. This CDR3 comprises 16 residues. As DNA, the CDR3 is TGTGCCAGCAGTTACTCACCGGGGGGGGCCGAAGATACGCAGTATTTT. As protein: CASSYSPGGAEDTQYF.

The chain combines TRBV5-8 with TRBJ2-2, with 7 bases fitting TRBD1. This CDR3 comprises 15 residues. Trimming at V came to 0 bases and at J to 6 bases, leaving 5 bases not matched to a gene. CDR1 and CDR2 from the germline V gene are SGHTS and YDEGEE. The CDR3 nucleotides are TGTGCCAGCAGCTTGGACCATGACAGGGCCGGGGAGCTGTTTTTT. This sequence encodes CASSLDHDRAGELFF.

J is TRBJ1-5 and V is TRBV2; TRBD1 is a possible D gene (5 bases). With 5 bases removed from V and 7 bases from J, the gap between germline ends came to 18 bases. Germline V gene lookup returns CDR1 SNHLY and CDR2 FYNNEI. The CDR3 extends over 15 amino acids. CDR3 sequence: CASSPSGQGRQPQHF. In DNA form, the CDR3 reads TGTGCCAGCAGTCCCTCCGGGCAGGGTCGCCAGCCCCAGCATTTT. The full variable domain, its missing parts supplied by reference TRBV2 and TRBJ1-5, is EPEVTQTPSHQVTQMGQEVILRCVPISNHLYFYWYRQILGQKVEFLVSFYNNEISEKSEIFDDQFSVERPDGSNFTLKIRSTKLEDSAMYFCASSPSGQGRQPQHFGDGTRLSIL.

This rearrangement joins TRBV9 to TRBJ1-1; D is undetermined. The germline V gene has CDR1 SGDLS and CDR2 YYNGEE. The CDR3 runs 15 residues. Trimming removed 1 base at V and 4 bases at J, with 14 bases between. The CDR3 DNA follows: TGTGCCAGCAGCGTAAGCGATCGCCTGAGCACTGAAGCTTTCTTT. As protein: CASSVSDRLSTEAFF.

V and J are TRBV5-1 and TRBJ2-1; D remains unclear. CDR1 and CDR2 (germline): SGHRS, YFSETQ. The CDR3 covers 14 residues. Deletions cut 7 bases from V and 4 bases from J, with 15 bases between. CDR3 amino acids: CASGSTGAYNEQFF. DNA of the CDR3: TGCGCCAGCGGATCGACCGGAGCATACAATGAGCAGTTCTTC.

Here the CDR3 reads CASSYAAGAGADTQYF. The CDR3 bases are TGTGCCAGCAGTTACGCGGCGGGGGCTGGGGCAGATACGCAGTATTTT. The chain couples TRBV6-5 to TRBJ2-3; D perhaps matches TRBD2 (7 bases). Germline V gene lookup returns CDR1 MNHEY and CDR2 SVGAGI. V was pared by 2 bases and J by 4 bases, with 16 bases between. The CDR3 is 16 residues long.

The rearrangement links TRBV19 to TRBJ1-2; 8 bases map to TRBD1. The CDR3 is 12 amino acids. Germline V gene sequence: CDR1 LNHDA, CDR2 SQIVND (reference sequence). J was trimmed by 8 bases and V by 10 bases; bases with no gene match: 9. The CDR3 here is CATLQGARGYTF. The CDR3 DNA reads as TGTGCCACCCTCCAGGGGGCGAGGGGCTACACCTTC. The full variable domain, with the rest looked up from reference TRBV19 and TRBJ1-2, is DGGITQSPKYLFRKEGQNVTLSCEQNLNHDAMYWYRQDPGQGLRLIYYSQIVNDFQKGDIAEGYSVSREKKESFPLTVTSAQKNPTAFYLCATLQGARGYTFGSGTRLTVV.

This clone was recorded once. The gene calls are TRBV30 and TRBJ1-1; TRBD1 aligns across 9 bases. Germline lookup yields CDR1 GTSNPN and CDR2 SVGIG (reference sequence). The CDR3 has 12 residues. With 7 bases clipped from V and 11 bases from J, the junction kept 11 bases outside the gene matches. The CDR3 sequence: CAFRGQGGLAFF. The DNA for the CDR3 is TGTGCCTTTCGGGGACAGGGTGGTCTGGCTTTCTTT.

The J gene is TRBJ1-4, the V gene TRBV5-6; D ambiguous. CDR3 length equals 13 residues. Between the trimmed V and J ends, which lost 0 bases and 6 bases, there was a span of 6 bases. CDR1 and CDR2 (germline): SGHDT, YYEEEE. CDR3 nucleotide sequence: TGTGCCAGCAGCTTGGGGACTTATGAAAAACTGTTTTTT. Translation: CASSLGTYEKLFF.

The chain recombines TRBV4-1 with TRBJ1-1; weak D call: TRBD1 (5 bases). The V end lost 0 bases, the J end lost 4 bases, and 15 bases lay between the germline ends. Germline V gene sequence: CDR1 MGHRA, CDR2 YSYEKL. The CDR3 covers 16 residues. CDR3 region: CASSQDSSGMGTEAFF. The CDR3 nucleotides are TGCGCCAGCAGCCAAGATTCATCAGGGATGGGCACTGAAGCTTTCTTT.